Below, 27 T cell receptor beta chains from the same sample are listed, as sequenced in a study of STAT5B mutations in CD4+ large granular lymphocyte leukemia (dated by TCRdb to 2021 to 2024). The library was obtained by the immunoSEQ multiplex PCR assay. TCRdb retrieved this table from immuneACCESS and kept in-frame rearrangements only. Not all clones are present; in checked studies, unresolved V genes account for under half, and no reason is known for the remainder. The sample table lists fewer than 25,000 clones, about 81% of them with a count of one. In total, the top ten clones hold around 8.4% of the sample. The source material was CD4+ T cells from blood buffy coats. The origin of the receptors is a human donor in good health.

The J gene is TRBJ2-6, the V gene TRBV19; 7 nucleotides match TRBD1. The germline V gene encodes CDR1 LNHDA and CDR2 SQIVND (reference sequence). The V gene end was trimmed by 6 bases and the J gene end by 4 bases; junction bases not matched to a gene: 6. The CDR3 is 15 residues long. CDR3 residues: CASRATGTGANVLTF. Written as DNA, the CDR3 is TGTGCCAGTAGGGCGACAGGGACCGGGGCCAACGTCCTGACTTTC.

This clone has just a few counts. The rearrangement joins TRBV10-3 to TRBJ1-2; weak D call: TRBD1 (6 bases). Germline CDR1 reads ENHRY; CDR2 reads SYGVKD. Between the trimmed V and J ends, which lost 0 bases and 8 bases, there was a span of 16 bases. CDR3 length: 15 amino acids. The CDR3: CAISESGGQSEGYTF. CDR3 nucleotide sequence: TGTGCCATCAGTGAGTCCGGGGGGCAGTCGGAAGGCTACACCTTC.

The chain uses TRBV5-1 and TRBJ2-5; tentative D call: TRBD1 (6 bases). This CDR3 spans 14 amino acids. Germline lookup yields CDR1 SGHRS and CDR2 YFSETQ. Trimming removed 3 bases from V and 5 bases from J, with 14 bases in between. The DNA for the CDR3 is TGCGCCAGCAGCTCAGGGGTCTTGTGGGAGACCCAGTACTTC. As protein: CASSSGVLWETQYF.

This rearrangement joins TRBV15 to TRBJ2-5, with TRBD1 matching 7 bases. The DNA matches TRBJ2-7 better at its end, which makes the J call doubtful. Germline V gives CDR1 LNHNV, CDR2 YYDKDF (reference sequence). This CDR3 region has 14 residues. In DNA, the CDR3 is TGTGCCACCAGCAGGGGAACACAGGGGAACGAGCAGTACTTC. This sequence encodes CATSRGTQGNEQYF.

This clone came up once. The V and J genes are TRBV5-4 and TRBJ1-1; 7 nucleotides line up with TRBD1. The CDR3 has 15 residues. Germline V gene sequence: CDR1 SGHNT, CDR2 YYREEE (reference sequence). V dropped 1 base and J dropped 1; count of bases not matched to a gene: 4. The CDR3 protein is CASSLPGTENTEAFF. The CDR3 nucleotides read TGTGCCAGCAGCTTGCCCGGGACAGAGAACACTGAAGCTTTCTTT.

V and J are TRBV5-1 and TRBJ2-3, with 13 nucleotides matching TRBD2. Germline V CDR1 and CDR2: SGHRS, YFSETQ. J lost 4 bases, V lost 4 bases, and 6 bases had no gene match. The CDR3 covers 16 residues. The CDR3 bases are TGCGCCAGCAGCGGGGGACTAGCGGGAAACGCAGATACGCAGTATTTT. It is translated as CASSGGLAGNADTQYF.

CDR3 region: CASSLFPSGELFF. The CDR3 DNA is TGTGCCAGCAGCTTATTCCCTTCCGGGGAGCTGTTTTTT. The chain employs TRBV7-3 and TRBJ2-2; D gene uncertain. V lost 2 bases to trimming and J lost 6 bases, with 7 bases between them. This CDR3 spans 13 amino acids. The germline gives CDR1 SGHTA, CDR2 FQGTGA.

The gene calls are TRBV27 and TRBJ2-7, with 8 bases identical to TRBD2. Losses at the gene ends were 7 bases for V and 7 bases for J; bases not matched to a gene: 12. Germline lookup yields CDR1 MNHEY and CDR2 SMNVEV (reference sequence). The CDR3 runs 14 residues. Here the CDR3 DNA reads TGTGCCAGCAAGACCCGCGGACTAGCTGGGGAGCAGTACTTC. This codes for CASKTRGLAGEQYF.

In DNA, the CDR3 is TGTGCCAGTGTCGGCGGACAGGCTAAAAAACTGTTTTTT. Translating gives CASVGGQAKKLFF. The chain carries TRBV6-6 and TRBJ1-4, with TRBD1 identical over 7 bases. CDR1 is MNHNY and CDR2 is SVGAGI in the germline V gene (reference sequence). Trimming at V came to 9 bases and at J to 9 bases, leaving 10 bases not matched to a gene. CDR3 length: 13 residues.

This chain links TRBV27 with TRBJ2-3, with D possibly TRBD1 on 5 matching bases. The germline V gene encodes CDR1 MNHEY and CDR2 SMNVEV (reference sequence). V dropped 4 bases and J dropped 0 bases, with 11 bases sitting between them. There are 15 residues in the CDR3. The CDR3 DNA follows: TGTGCCAGCAGTTCGACAGCTTATAGCACAGATACGCAGTATTTT. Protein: CASSSTAYSTDTQYF.

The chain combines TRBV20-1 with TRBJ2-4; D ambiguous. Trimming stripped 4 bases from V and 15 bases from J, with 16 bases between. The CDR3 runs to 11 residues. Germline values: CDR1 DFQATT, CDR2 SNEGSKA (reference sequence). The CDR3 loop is CSATPSQVGYF. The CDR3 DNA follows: TGCAGTGCTACACCCTCGCAGGTCGGGTACTTC.

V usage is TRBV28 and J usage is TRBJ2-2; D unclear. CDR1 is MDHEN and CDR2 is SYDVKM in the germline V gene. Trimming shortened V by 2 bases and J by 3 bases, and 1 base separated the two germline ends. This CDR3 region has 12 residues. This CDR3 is CASSLDTGELFF. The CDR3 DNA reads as TGTGCCAGCAGTTTAGACACCGGGGAGCTGTTTTTT.

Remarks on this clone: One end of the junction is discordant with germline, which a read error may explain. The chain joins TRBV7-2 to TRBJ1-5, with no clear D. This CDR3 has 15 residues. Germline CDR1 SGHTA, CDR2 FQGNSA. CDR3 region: CASSRRPLSDQPQHF. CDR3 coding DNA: TGTGCCAGCAGCCGTCGACCGCTTAGCGATCAGCCCCAGCATTTT.

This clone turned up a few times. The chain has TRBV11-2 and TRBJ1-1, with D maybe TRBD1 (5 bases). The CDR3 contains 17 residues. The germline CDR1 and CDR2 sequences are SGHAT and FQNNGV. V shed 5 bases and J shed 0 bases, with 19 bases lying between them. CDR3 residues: CASSPQWQGSMNTEAFF. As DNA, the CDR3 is TGTGCCAGCAGCCCCCAGTGGCAGGGTAGCATGAACACTGAAGCTTTCTTT.

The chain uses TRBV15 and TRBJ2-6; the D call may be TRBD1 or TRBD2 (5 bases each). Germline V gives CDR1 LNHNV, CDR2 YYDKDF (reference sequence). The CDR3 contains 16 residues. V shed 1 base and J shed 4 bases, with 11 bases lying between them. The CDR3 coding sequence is TGTGCCACCAGCAGAGGGAAGGGGACCGGGGCCAACGTCCTGACTTTC. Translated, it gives CATSRGKGTGANVLTF.

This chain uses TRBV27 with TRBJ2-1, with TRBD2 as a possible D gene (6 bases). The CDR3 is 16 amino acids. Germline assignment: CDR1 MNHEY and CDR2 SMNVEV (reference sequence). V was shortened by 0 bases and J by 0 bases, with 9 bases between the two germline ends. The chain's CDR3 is CASSLSGGYSYNEQFF. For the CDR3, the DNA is TGTGCCAGCAGTTTATCGGGAGGCTACTCCTACAATGAGCAGTTCTTC.

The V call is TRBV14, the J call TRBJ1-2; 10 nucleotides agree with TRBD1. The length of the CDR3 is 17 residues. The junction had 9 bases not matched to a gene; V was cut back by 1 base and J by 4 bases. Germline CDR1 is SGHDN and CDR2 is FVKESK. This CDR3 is CASSQGGGQGNIYGYTF. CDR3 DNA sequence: TGTGCCAGCAGCCAAGGAGGGGGACAGGGGAATATCTATGGCTACACCTTC.

The CDR3 protein is CASSLSGGGYEQYF. DNA of the CDR3: TGTGCCAGCAGTTTATCGGGGGGCGGATACGAGCAGTACTTC. This chain joins TRBV28 and TRBJ2-7, with D tentatively TRBD2 (7 bases). The V and J ends lost 1 base and 4 bases respectively, with 11 bases between them. The CDR3 runs 14 residues. Germline V CDR1 and CDR2: MDHEN, SYDVKM.

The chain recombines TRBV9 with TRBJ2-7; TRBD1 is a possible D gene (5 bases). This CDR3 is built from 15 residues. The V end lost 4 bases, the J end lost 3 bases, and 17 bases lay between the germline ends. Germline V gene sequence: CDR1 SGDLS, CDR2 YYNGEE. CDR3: CASSPHGAGNYEQYF. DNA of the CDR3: TGTGCCAGCAGCCCCCATGGGGCAGGGAACTACGAGCAGTACTTC.

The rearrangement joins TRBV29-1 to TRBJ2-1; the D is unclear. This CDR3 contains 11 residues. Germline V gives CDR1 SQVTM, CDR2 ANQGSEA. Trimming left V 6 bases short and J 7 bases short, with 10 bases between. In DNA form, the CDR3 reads TGCAGCGTAATCCCGGTGAATGAGCAGTTCTTC. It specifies CSVIPVNEQFF.

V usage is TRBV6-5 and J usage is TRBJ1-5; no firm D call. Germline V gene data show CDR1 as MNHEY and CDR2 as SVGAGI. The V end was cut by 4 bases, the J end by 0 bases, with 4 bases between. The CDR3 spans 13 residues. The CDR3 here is CASSLVSNQPQHF. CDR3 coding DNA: TGTGCCAGCAGTTTGGTTAGCAATCAGCCCCAGCATTTT.

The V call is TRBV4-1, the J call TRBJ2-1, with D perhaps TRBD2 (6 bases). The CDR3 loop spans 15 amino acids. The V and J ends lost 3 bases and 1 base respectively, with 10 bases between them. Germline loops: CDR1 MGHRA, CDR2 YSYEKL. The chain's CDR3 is CASSQSGQSYNEQFF. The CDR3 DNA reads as TGCGCCAGCAGCCAGAGCGGGCAATCCTACAATGAGCAGTTCTTC.

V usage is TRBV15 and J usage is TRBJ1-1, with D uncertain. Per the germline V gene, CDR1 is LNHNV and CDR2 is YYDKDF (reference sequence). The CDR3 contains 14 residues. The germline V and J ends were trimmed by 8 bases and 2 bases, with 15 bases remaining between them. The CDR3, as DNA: TGTGCCACCCCCGAGCGTTCGGGTAACACTGAAGCTTTCTTT. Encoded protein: CATPERSGNTEAFF.

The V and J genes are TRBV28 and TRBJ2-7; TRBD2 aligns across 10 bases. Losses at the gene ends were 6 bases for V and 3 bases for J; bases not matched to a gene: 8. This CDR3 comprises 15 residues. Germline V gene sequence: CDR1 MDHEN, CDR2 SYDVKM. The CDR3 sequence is CASRGGLAPRYEQYF. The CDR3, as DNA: TGTGCCAGCAGGGGGGGACTAGCGCCGCGCTACGAGCAGTACTTC.

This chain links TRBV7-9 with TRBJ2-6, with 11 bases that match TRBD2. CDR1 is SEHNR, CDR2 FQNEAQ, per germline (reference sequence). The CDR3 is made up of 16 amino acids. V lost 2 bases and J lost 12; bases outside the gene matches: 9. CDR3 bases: TGTGCCAGCAGCTTAAATAGCGGGAGGGCCATCAGCGTCCTGACTTTC. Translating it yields CASSLNSGRAISVLTF.

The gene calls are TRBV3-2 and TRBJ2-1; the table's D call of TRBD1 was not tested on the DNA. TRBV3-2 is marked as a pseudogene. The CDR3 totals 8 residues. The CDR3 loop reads CASSQTLF. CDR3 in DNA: TGTGCCAGCAGCCAAACACTCTTC.

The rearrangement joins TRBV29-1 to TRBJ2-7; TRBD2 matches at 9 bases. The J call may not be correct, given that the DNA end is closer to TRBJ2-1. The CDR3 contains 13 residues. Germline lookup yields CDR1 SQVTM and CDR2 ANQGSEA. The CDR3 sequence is CSVASSGLAEQFF. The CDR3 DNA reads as TGCAGCGTCGCGTCCTCGGGACTAGCTGAGCAGTTCTTC.